Below, 30 T cell receptor beta chains from the same sample are listed, as sequenced in a study of T cells in Graves' hyperthyroidism and ophthalmopathy. TCR beta CDR3 regions were amplified from RNA. With the HTBI primer set, the TCR CDR3 went through a first round of RT-PCR. One entry per CDR3 protein results from TCRdb running MiXCR on the multiplex PCR reads. The table lists under 300,000 distinct CDR3 sequences, approximately 16% of them singletons, with more than 30% in the top ten. Input material: blood. The receptors come from a woman aged 50 to 60 with Graves' hyperthyroidism that later progressed to Graves' ophthalmopathy.

This chain connects TRBV7-2 to TRBJ1-1; D is uncertain. The CDR3 has 18 residues. CDR1 and CDR2 from the germline V gene are SGHTA and FQGNSA. Trimming took 5 bases from V and 0 from J, leaving 22 bases between them. The CDR3 DNA sequence: TGTGCCAGCAGCCCACCCCCGGGAGGTTACCCCATGAACACTGAAGCTTTCTTT. Translated: CASSPPPGGYPMNTEAFF.

This clonotype was found many times. This chain connects TRBV28 to TRBJ1-5, with 8 bases fitting TRBD1. CDR3 length: 16 residues. Germline CDR1 is MDHEN and CDR2 is SYDVKM. J gave up 2 bases and V 4 bases, and 7 bases lay outside the gene matches. The CDR3 region has the DNA TGTGCCAGCAGTTCGGACAGGGTTCGGCGCAATCAGCCCCAGCATTTT. This sequence encodes CASSSDRVRRNQPQHF.

The rearrangement uses TRBV5-6 and TRBJ1-2, with D possibly matching TRBD1 (5 bases). Trimming took 2 bases from V and 3 from J, leaving 17 bases between them. Germline CDR1 reads SGHDT; CDR2 reads YYEEEE. The CDR3 has 16 residues. The CDR3 region has the DNA TGTGCCAGCAGCTTAGCCGGGACTCGGGAGGACTATGGCTACACCTTC. The encoded protein is CASSLAGTREDYGYTF.

This clonotype was found many times. V and J are TRBV12-3 or TRBV12-4 and TRBJ1-5; no firm D call. The length of the CDR3 is 12 residues. V gave up 4 bases and J gave up 7 bases, with 8 bases separating them. The CDR3 sequence is CASSYSGQPQHF. The CDR3 bases are TGTGCCAGCAGTTACAGTGGACAGCCCCAGCATTTT.

This clonotype was counted between two and nine times. The chain carries TRBV7-9 and TRBJ1-6; maybe TRBD1 (6 bases). The CDR3 contains 14 residues. V gave up 3 bases and J gave up 4 bases, with 7 bases separating them. Germline CDR1 and CDR2: SEHNR and FQNEAQ (reference sequence). CDR3 region: CASSLTGYNSPLHF. Here the CDR3 DNA reads TGTGCCAGCAGCTTGACAGGTTATAATTCACCCCTCCACTTT. Variable domain in full (rest from reference TRBV7-9 and TRBJ1-6): DTGVSQNPRHKITKRGQNVTFRCDPISEHNRLYWYRQTLGQGPEFLTYFQNEAQLEKSRLLSDRFSAERPKGSFSTLEIQRTEQGDSAMYLCASSLTGYNSPLHFGNGTRLTVT.

This clonotype occurred a few times. The rearrangement joins TRBV27 to TRBJ2-1; 12 bases match TRBD2. This CDR3 has 15 amino acids. The junction had 5 bases not matched to a gene; V was cut back by 5 bases and J by 6 bases. Germline lookup yields CDR1 MNHEY and CDR2 SMNVEV (reference sequence). The CDR3 DNA sequence: TGTGCCAGCAGTCCCGGGACTAGCGGGTTCAATGAGCAGTTCTTC. It yields the protein CASSPGTSGFNEQFF.

This clonotype showed up many times. The CDR3 bases are TGTGCCAGCAGCTTGTGGTCAGGTTCGTCCTACGAGCAGTACTTC. Amino acid sequence: CASSLWSGSSYEQYF. The gene calls are TRBV5-6 and TRBJ2-7; D gene unclear. The CDR3 runs to 15 residues. Germline CDR1 is SGHDT and CDR2 is YYEEEE. V lost 1 base to trimming and J lost 1 base, with 12 bases between them.

V is TRBV7-9 and J is TRBJ1-1; D is unclear. V lost 11 bases to trimming and J lost 3 bases, with 10 bases between them. In germline, CDR1 is SEHNR, CDR2 FQNEAQ (reference sequence). CDR3 length equals 11 residues. CDR3 residues: CAPGFDTEAFF. CDR3 in DNA: TGTGCCCCGGGATTTGACACTGAAGCTTTCTTT. The variable domain in full, completed from reference TRBV7-9 and TRBJ1-1, reads DTGVSQNPRHKITKRGQNVTFRCDPISEHNRLYWYRQTLGQGPEFLTYFQNEAQLEKSRLLSDRFSAERPKGSFSTLEIQRTEQGDSAMYLCAPGFDTEAFFGQGTRLTVV.

There are many counts of this clonotype. This rearrangement joins TRBV11-2 to TRBJ2-1; TRBD2 agrees at 7 bases. This CDR3 region has 16 residues. V lost 2 bases, J lost 5 bases, and 9 bases stayed unmatched. Germline V gene lookup returns CDR1 SGHAT and CDR2 FQNNGV. The chain's CDR3 is CASSLMGGSPDNEQFF. CDR3 sequence (DNA): TGTGCCAGCAGCTTAATGGGCGGGAGTCCCGACAATGAGCAGTTCTTC. Together with reference TRBV11-2 and TRBJ2-1, the CDR3 gives the full variable domain: EAGVAQSPRYKIIEKRQSVAFWCNPISGHATLYWYQQILGQGPKLLIQFQNNGVVDDSQLPKDRFSAERLKGVDSTLKIQPAKLEDSAVYLCASSLMGGSPDNEQFFGPGTRLTVL.

The sample holds many counts of this clonotype. V is TRBV6-1 and J is TRBJ2-2; no firm D call. V gave up 5 bases and J gave up 5 bases, with 12 bases separating them. The CDR3 extends over 14 amino acids. In germline, CDR1 is MNHNS, CDR2 SASEGT. The CDR3 loop reads CASSYSSFTGELFF. The CDR3 DNA follows: TGTGCCAGCAGTTATTCCAGCTTTACCGGGGAGCTGTTTTTT.

The chain joins TRBV9 to TRBJ2-2; D not resolved. The CDR3 is 12 amino acids. The V end lost 3 bases, the J end lost 5 bases, and 5 bases lay between the germline ends. The germline V gene encodes CDR1 SGDLS and CDR2 YYNGEE. In nucleotides, the CDR3 is TGTGCCAGCAGCGCTCTGACCGGGGAGCTGTTTTTT. Its protein is CASSALTGELFF.

In its sample, this clonotype was seen many times. The chain uses TRBV20-1 and TRBJ2-1, with TRBD1 matching 8 bases. The CDR3 consists of 14 residues. Germline CDR1 reads DFQATT; CDR2 reads SNEGSKA (reference sequence). J gave up 8 bases and V 8 bases, and 14 bases lay outside the gene matches. The CDR3 bases are TGCAGTCCTACCCGACAGGGGTGGTTCCATGAGCAGTTCTTC. Residues: CSPTRQGWFHEQFF.

This clonotype was seen at least ten times. The rearrangement joins TRBV30 to TRBJ1-2; no reliable D call. Germline assignment: CDR1 GTSNPN and CDR2 SVGIG (reference sequence). The CDR3 consists of 14 residues. V dropped 3 bases and J dropped 4 bases, with 15 bases sitting between them. CDR3 region: CAWRPGGPRYGYTF. The CDR3, as DNA: TGTGCCTGGAGACCCGGAGGGCCTCGCTATGGCTACACCTTC. Supplemented by reference TRBV30 and TRBJ1-2, the full variable domain reads SQTIHQWPATLVQPVGSPLSLECTVEGTSNPNLYWYRQAAGRGLQLLFYSVGIGQISSEVPQNLSASRPQDRQFILSSKKLLLSDSGFYLCAWRPGGPRYGYTFGSGTRLTVV.

The chain combines TRBV5-1 with TRBJ2-2; TRBD2 aligns across 14 bases. The germline V gene encodes CDR1 SGHRS and CDR2 YFSETQ. Trimming at V came to 3 bases and at J to 7 bases, leaving 5 bases not matched to a gene. The CDR3 is 16 residues long. The CDR3 sequence is CASSSGLAGALGELFF. In DNA form, the CDR3 reads TGCGCCAGCAGCTCGGGACTAGCGGGAGCTCTCGGGGAGCTGTTTTTT.

The CDR3 bases are TGTGCCAGCAGTAGACTGGGGGGGCTTACTAGCACAGATACGCAGTATTTT. Its protein is CASSRLGGLTSTDTQYF. The J gene is TRBJ2-3, the V gene TRBV9, with TRBD2 as a possible D gene (7 bases). Germline values: CDR1 SGDLS, CDR2 YYNGEE. Trimming removed 5 bases from V and 0 bases from J, with 19 bases in between. The length of the CDR3 is 17 residues.

The J gene is TRBJ1-4, the V gene TRBV6-1; 7 bases are shared with TRBD1. The CDR3 runs 14 residues. Germline V gene sequence: CDR1 MNHNS, CDR2 SASEGT. Trimming at V came to 3 bases and at J to 8 bases, leaving 6 bases not matched to a gene. CDR3 in amino acids: CASSESTGREKLFF. In DNA form, the CDR3 reads TGTGCCAGCAGTGAGTCGACAGGGAGAGAAAAACTGTTTTTT.

The chain has TRBV10-3 and TRBJ2-5; D unresolved. The germline V and J ends were trimmed by 3 bases and 3 bases, with 8 bases remaining between them. This CDR3 has 13 amino acids. Germline V gene data show CDR1 as ENHRY and CDR2 as SYGVKD. CDR3 loop: CAISERTKETQYF. The CDR3 region has the DNA TGTGCCATCAGTGAAAGAACAAAAGAGACCCAGTACTTC.

This clonotype was seen many times. J is TRBJ1-5 and V is TRBV19; TRBD1 agrees at 8 bases. The CDR3 spans 17 residues. Losses at the gene ends were 7 bases for V and 0 bases for J; bases not matched to a gene: 11. The germline gives CDR1 LNHDA, CDR2 SQIVND (reference sequence). The CDR3 DNA reads TGTGCCAGTACCAAGGACAGGGTGGACGATAGCAATCAGCCCCAGCATTTT. This sequence encodes CASTKDRVDDSNQPQHF.

The table lists this clonotype with many counts. DNA for the CDR3: TGTGCCAGCAGTTTTAGGGACACTTACTACGAGCAGTACTTC. It yields the protein CASSFRDTYYEQYF. V and J are TRBV27 and TRBJ2-7, with D possibly being TRBD1 (6 bases). V was trimmed by 3 bases and J by 3 bases, leaving 12 bases between them. Per germline, CDR1 MNHEY and CDR2 SMNVEV (reference sequence). The CDR3 consists of 14 residues.

This clonotype was observed a handful of times. Here the CDR3 DNA reads TGTGCCAGCAGCTTAACAGGACAGGGGGCAAGAGGCTACACCTTC. Amino acid sequence: CASSLTGQGARGYTF. J is TRBJ1-2 and V is TRBV7-3; 11 nucleotides line up with TRBD1. This CDR3 contains 15 residues. V lost 0 bases, J lost 8 bases, and 5 bases stayed unmatched. Germline CDR1 is SGHTA and CDR2 is FQGTGA.

There are many counts of this clonotype. The V call is TRBV14, the J call TRBJ2-1, with D possibly TRBD1 on 6 matching bases. There are 14 residues in the CDR3. V was cut by 4 bases and J by 4 bases, with 11 bases left in between. In germline, CDR1 is SGHDN, CDR2 FVKESK. This CDR3 reads CASSLLGQYNEQFF. The CDR3 DNA reads as TGTGCCAGCAGCCTCTTGGGACAATACAATGAGCAGTTCTTC. The full variable domain, in which reference TRBV14 and TRBJ2-1 provide the parts outside the CDR3, is EAGVTQFPSHSVIEKGQTVTLRCDPISGHDNLYWYRRVMGKEIKFLLHFVKESKQDESGMPNNRFLAERTGGTYSTLKVQPAELEDSGVYFCASSLLGQYNEQFFGPGTRLTVL.

A remark on this clonotype: With a much larger clone just one base away, this may be a read error. V gene TRBV20-1 combines with J gene TRBJ2-7, with D possibly being TRBD1 (6 bases). Trimming took 4 bases from V and 3 from J, leaving 10 bases between them. CDR1 and CDR2 from the germline V gene are DFQATT and SNEGSKA (reference sequence). The CDR3 spans 12 residues. In DNA form, the CDR3 reads TGCAGTGCTACCGGACAGAGCTACGAGCAGTACTTC. As protein: CSATGQSYEQYF.

This clonotype was recorded many times. The CDR3 sequence: CASSLVGGSSYEQYF. CDR3 nucleotide sequence: TGTGCCAGCAGCTTAGTAGGGGGATCTAGCTACGAGCAGTACTTC. The V call is TRBV7-8, the J call TRBJ2-7, with D perhaps matching TRBD1 (6 bases). CDR3 length equals 15 residues. Deletions cut 1 base from V and 3 bases from J, with 13 bases between. Germline V gives CDR1 SGHVS, CDR2 FQNEAQ.

This chain connects TRBV9 to TRBJ2-7, with D tentatively TRBD1 (6 bases). V lost 0 bases to trimming and J lost 3 bases, with 13 bases between them. This CDR3 contains 15 residues. CDR1 SGDLS and CDR2 YYNGEE come from the germline V gene. CDR3 DNA sequence: TGTGCCAGCAGCGTAGAGGGGGTAGCCCTCTACGAGCAGTACTTC. Protein: CASSVEGVALYEQYF.

This clonotype was found many times. V usage is TRBV11-2 and J usage is TRBJ1-1, with D hard to call. V lost 0 bases and J lost 0, with 8 bases in between. The CDR3 runs 15 residues. CDR1 is SGHAT and CDR2 is FQNNGV in the germline V gene. DNA of the CDR3: TGTGCCAGCAGCTTAGATCCTAGCCTGAACACTGAAGCTTTCTTT. Translating it yields CASSLDPSLNTEAFF.

CDR3 nucleotide sequence: TGTGCCAGCAGTTTAGTCCCAGGGGGAGGTGTCGTGGGCGGGGAGCTGTTTTTT. Protein product: CASSLVPGGGVVGGELFF. The rearrangement uses TRBV12-3 or TRBV12-4 and TRBJ2-2; tentatively, D is TRBD1 (7 bases). This CDR3 is 18 amino acids long. Trimming took off 1 base at V and 7 bases at J, with 22 bases between the two ends.

This clonotype was counted only a few times. The genes are TRBV20-1 and TRBJ1-5, with 11 bases aligning to TRBD1. Trimming removed 4 bases from V and 0 bases from J; junction bases left unmatched: 14. Germline CDR1 is DFQATT and CDR2 is SNEGSKA (reference sequence). The CDR3 runs 19 residues. CDR3 nucleotides: TGCAGTGCTAAGGCCCCGCCGGGACAGGGGGAACGTAGCAATCAGCCCCAGCATTTT. It codes for CSAKAPPGQGERSNQPQHF.

This clonotype was detected ten times or more. The rearrangement joins TRBV20-1 to TRBJ2-3; 7 nucleotides align to TRBD2. This CDR3 spans 13 amino acids. V was pared by 7 bases and J by 4 bases, with 8 bases of the junction left unmatched. Germline values: CDR1 DFQATT, CDR2 SNEGSKA (reference sequence). The CDR3 sequence: CSGREIGPDTQYF. CDR3 in DNA: TGCAGTGGGCGGGAGATTGGCCCAGATACGCAGTATTTT.

In this sample, this clonotype turned up many times. The chain links TRBV30 to TRBJ2-2; 7 bases agree with TRBD1. The trim removed 5 bases at V and 2 bases at J, leaving 5 bases unmatched. The germline gives CDR1 GTSNPN, CDR2 SVGIG (reference sequence). This CDR3 comprises 14 residues. CDR3 sequence: CAWDRVLNTGELFF. CDR3 coding DNA: TGTGCCTGGGACAGGGTACTCAACACCGGGGAGCTGTTTTTT.

Ten or more counts support this clonotype. V gene TRBV28 combines with J gene TRBJ2-7; no firm D call. Trimming removed 3 bases at V and 9 bases at J, with 18 bases between. Germline values: CDR1 MDHEN, CDR2 SYDVKM. The CDR3 runs 14 residues. CDR3 bases: TGTGCCAGCAGTTTCCCTCCCCCCCGCCTGGGGCAGTACTTC. Translated: CASSFPPPRLGQYF.